This T cell receptor (beta chain) was captured by sequencing in a study of blood T cells in healthy people across ages (dated by TCRdb to about 2015). The study in broad terms: In model experiments, template switching captured about one uniquely barcoded TCR beta cDNA molecule for every two T cells. Using deep sequencing normalized with unique cDNA molecular identifiers, the study measured how TCR beta repertoire diversity changes with age. Donors were grouped into four age groups: young (average roughly 15 years), middle-aged (roughly 38), aged (roughly 67) and long-lived (about 89). The study analyzed two additional independent replicas of 1 million unique cDNA reads from the same blood draw for two donors, one aged 18 to 29 and one aged 80 or older. The investigation overall reported the following: Because profiling used bulk unsorted PBMCs, naive and antigen-experienced compartments could not be compared conclusively. Observed TCR beta diversity per million T cells fell roughly linearly with age, and a significant reduction was already apparent by age approximately 41. The long-lived group showed more naive CD4+ T cells, fewer expanded clones and increased TCR diversity than the aged group, suggesting age selection. A strong correlation was found between observed TCR beta diversity and the percentage of naive T cells measured by flow cytometry. Estimates of total diversity based on one million sequenced T cells were regarded as lower bounds and as underestimates. The CMV infection status of donors was not known, potentially confounding age-related changes in expanded clonotypes.

To prepare the library, 5' RACE was applied. TCRdb names Illumina HiSeq 2500 as the instrument used. A second roughly 6 to 11 cycle PCR used a sample-barcoded 5' primer and a J-beta primer mix. A unique molecular identifier was introduced onto each TCR beta cDNA molecule by a template-switch 5' adaptor carrying 12 random nucleotides. Each sample yielded at least 2.5 million CDR3-containing paired-end reads. First-strand cDNA was synthesized from all RNA with the Mint cDNA synthesis kit, primed by a TRBC-specific oligonucleotide. All cDNA was treated with uracil-DNA glycosylase and then went through a first 18-cycle PCR with the universal primers M1SS and BC2_uni_R. Per the source publication's procedure: Normalization of each sample was performed by random selection of 1 million high-quality reads, each carrying a distinct molecular identifier. Instead of being binned into consensus sequences, reads that shared molecular identifiers were thrown out. MiTCR, with a Q25 quality threshold and the strictest error-elimination algorithm, was used for CDR3 identification, clonotype clustering and error correction. Lower-bound total TCR beta diversity was estimated with a nonparametric unseen species model using Euler transformation. The public reads were run again by TCRdb, first through fastp at Q25 and then through MiXCR, and only productive beta chains were kept. Every distinct CDR3 protein forms one entry, paired with its most common genes and DNA. Here the V and J calls rest on TCRdb's processing, not on the authors' analysis. The sample table records roughly 1,000,000 distinct CDR3 sequences; around 25% of these occur just once. The ten largest clones add up to about 0.8% of the sample.

Trimming removed 4 bases from V and 9 bases from J, leaving 10 bases between the germline ends. Spanning cysteine to phenylalanine, the CDR3 consists of 11 amino acids. Only the CDR3 DNA stays, 33 bases, in frame from base 1. CDR1 SQVTM and CDR2 ANQGSEA are derived from the germline V gene. In the case of this clonotype: Its recognized antigen is unknown. Base qualities are missing; no much larger clone stands one base away.

Donors were 40 or so systemically healthy Caucasian individuals from Russia aged roughly 6 to 90 years. Roughly 9.5 milliliters of peripheral blood were drawn from each donor into EDTA-treated Vacutainer tubes. Ficoll-Paque density-gradient centrifugation was used to isolate PBMCs, with at least 7 million obtained per sample. Trizol reagent was used to extract total RNA from PBMCs, with at least 6 micrograms per sample. The percentages of naive CD45RAhigh/CD27high T cells were determined by flow cytometry on a PBMC aliquot from every donor. These data also formed part of another study, on T cells of mothers and their children. The second paper further reports: The donors were nine systemically healthy Caucasian individuals, made up of three mothers and their six children. cDNA synthesis used all of the extracted RNA, with approximately 1.6 ug of RNA in each 15 ul reaction. In the second PCR, the M1S primer introduced both the sample barcodes and 2-4 random nucleotides. Each mother yielded over 9.5 million TCR beta CDR3 reads and each child 2.5 million to 3 million reads. TCR recombination output is similarly shaped by thymic selection in related and unrelated pairs, with a minor effect exerted by inherited differences. Normalized repertoire overlap was always found to be slightly, but never significantly, higher in related mother-child pairs than in unrelated mother-child pairs. No persistent microchimeric T cell clones were found, with a detection sensitivity of 75 to 100 clones per million clonotypes. The study used deep NGS to compare TCR beta repertoires of mothers and children, seeking features distinguishing related mother-child pairs from unrelated individuals. On average, the children were roughly 10 +/- 4 years old, while the mothers were around 42 +/- 4 years old. After adapters were ligated using NEBNext reagents, the libraries underwent 100+100 nt paired-end sequencing on an Illumina HiSeq 2000. To avoid cross-contamination, the mother libraries and the child libraries were prepared a month apart and sequenced in separate runs. Each donor had between about 450,000 and 2,200,000 distinct TCR beta clonotypes identified. Naive TCR beta clonotypes were estimated from low-frequency clonotypes matched to each donor's FACS-determined naive share, without sorting.

Specimen: blood. The V and J genes are TRBV29-1 and TRBJ2-1; there is no confident call for the D gene. This sequence was found in a girl aged 2 to 10 in good health. The nucleotide sequence reads as follows: TGCAGCGTTGTAGGGATGGGTGAGCAGTTCTTC. It codes for CSVVGMGEQFF.